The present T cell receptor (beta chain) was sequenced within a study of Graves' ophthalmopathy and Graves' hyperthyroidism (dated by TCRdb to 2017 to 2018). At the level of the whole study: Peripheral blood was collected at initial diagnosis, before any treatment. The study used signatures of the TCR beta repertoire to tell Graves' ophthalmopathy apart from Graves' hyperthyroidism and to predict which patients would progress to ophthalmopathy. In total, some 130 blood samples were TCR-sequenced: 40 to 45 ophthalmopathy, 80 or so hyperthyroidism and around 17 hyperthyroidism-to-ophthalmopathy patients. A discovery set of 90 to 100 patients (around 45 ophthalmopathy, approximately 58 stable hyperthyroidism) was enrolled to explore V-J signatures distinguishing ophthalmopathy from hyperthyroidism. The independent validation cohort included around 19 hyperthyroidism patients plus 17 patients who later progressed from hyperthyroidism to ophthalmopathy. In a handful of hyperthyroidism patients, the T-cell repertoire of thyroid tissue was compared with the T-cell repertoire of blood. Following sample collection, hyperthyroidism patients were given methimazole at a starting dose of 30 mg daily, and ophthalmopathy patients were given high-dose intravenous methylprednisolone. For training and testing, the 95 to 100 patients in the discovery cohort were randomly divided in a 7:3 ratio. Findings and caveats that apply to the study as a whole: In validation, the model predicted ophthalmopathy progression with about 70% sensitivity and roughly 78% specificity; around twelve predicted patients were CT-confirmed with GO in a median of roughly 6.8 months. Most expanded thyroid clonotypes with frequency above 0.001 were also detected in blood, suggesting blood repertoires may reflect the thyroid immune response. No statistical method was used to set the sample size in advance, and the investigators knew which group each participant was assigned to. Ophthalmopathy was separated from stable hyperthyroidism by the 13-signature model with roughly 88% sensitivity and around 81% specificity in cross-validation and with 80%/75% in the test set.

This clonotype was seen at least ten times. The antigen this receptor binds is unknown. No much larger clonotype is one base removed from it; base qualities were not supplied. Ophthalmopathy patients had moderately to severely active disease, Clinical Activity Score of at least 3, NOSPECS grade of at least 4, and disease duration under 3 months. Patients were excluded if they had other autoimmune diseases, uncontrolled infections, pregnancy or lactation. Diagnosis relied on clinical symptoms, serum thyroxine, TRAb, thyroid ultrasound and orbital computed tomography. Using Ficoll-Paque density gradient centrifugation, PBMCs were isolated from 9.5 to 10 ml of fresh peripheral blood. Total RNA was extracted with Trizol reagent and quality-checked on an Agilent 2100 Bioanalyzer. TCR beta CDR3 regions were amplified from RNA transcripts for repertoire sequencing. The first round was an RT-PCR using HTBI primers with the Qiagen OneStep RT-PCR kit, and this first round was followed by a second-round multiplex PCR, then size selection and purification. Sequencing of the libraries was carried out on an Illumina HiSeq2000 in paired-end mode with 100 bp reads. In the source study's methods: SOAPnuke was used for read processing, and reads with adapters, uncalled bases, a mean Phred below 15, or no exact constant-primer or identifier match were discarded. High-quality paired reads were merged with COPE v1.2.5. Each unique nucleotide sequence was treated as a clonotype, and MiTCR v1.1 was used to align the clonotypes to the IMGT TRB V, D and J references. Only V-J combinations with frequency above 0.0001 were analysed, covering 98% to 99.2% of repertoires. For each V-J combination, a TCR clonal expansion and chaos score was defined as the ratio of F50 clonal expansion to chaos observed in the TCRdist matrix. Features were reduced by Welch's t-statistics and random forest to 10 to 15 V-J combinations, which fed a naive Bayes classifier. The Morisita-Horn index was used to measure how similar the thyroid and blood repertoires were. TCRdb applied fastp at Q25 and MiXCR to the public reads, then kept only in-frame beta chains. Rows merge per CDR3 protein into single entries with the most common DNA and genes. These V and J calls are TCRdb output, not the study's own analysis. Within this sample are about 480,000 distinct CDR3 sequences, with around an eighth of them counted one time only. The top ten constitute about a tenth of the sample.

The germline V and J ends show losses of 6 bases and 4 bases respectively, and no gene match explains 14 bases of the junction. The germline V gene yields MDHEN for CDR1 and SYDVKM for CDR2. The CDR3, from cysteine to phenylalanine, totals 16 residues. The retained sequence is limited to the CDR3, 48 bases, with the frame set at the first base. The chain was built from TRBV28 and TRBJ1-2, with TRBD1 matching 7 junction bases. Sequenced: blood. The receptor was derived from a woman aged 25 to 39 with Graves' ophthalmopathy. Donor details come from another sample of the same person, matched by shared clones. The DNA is TGTGCCAGCAGCGGGACAGACTCCCCTACCACCTATGGCTACACCTTC. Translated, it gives CASSGTDSPTTYGYTF.